Detailed here is one T cell receptor beta chain. Its antigen is undetermined. Positively selected for CCR7, the CD45RO-negative cells used as naive CD8 cells excluded terminally differentiated effector memory CD45RA+ cells. The donors, healthy adults who were HIV-negative, had experienced no recent acute infections or vaccinations. This record comes from a study of shared clonotypes between healthy human individuals. This CDR3 region has 13 residues. CDR1 SGHDT and CDR2 YYEEEE come from the germline V gene. Trimming pared 4 bases from V and 0 bases from J, leaving 6 bases between. Study-level points and caveats: Sampling covered blood only; tissue repertoires likely differ. Larger estimated richness was generally seen in naive subsets than in memory subsets.

Investigators spread the genomic DNA of each subset evenly over several immunoSEQ plates. Produced via immunoSEQ multiplex PCR; TCRdb's table is partial and in-frame only. The sample includes around 2,000,000 clones, about 95% seen only once; the top ten take around 1.1%. This TCR was sampled from a man aged 18 to 29 in good health. Sequenced: naive CD8+ T cells sorted from blood. The rearrangement joins TRBV5-6 to TRBJ2-3; the D is unclear. The CDR3 nucleotides read TGTGCCAGCAGCCCGCAGAGCACAGATACGCAGTATTTT. Translation gives CASSPQSTDTQYF.